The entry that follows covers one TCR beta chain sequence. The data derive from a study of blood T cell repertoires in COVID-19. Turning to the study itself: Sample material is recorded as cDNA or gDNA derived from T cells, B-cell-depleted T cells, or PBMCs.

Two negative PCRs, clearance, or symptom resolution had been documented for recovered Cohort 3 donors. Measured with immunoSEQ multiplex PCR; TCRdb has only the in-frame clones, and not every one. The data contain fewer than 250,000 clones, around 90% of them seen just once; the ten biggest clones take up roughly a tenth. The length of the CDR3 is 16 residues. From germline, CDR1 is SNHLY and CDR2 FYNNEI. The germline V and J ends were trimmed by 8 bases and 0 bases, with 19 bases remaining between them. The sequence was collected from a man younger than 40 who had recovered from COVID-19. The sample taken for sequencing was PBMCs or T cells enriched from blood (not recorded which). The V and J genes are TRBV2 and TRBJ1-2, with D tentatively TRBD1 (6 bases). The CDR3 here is CASLTGGTKANYGYTF. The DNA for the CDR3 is TGTGCCAGCCTGACAGGTGGTACTAAAGCTAACTATGGCTACACCTTC.